The rows below give T cell receptor beta chains drawn from one sample of a study of T cell changes during pregnancy in multiple sclerosis. Here immunoSEQ multiplex PCR was the method, and the copy in TCRdb shows in-frame clones only, minus some. The sample lists fewer than 80,000 clones, more than 80% occurring once. Material: peripheral blood, obtained in the first trimester of pregnancy. All receptors come from a female donor in good health, enrolled as a control in a pregnancy study. CDR3s include the opening cysteine and the closing phenylalanine or tryptophan. Each record gives: D gene, clone size, V gene, J gene, CDR3 DNA, CDR3 protein. A D gene is named only where the DNA matches it firmly. Where a row states a size, it is once, few, many or the class of an expanded clone; other rows omit it.

D gene: TRBD1; clone size: -; V gene: TRBV28; J gene: TRBJ1-1; CDR3 DNA: TGTGCCAGCAGTCCACGGACAGGGACTATGAACACTGAAGCTTTCTTT; CDR3 protein: CASSPRTGTMNTEAFF
D gene: -; clone size: -; V gene: TRBV25-1; J gene: TRBJ1-1; CDR3 DNA: TGTGCCAGCAGTGAAGGCAGGCTAAACACTGAAGCTTTCTTT; CDR3 protein: CASSEGRLNTEAFF
D gene: TRBD1; clone size: -; V gene: TRBV11-2; J gene: TRBJ2-7; CDR3 DNA: TGTGCCAGCAGCCCCGGGACAGCGGCCTACGAGCAGTACTTC; CDR3 protein: CASSPGTAAYEQYF
D gene: -; clone size: few; V gene: TRBV6-5; J gene: TRBJ1-5; CDR3 DNA: TGTGCCAGCAGTTACTCAATCGGTCAGCCCCAGCATTTT; CDR3 protein: CASSYSIGQPQHF
D gene: TRBD1; clone size: -; V gene: TRBV4-1; J gene: TRBJ2-1; CDR3 DNA: TGCGCCAGCAGCCGCAGATCGGGACAGGGTCCTATCCGCTCCTACAATGAGCAGTTCTTC; CDR3 protein: CASSRRSGQGPIRSYNEQFF
D gene: -; clone size: -; V gene: TRBV19; J gene: TRBJ1-2; CDR3 DNA: TGTGCCAGTAAGATGATGGGGGCCTATGGCTACACCTTC; CDR3 protein: CASKMMGAYGYTF
D gene: -; clone size: -; V gene: TRBV7-9; J gene: TRBJ2-1; CDR3 DNA: TGTGCCAGCAGCTTAGCGTGGCTAGACGGGGGTGAGCAGTTCTTC; CDR3 protein: CASSLAWLDGGEQFF
D gene: TRBD1; clone size: -; V gene: TRBV28; J gene: TRBJ2-7; CDR3 DNA: TGTGCCAGCAGAGAGAGGGGGCGGGTAACCTACGAGCAGTACTTC; CDR3 protein: CASRERGRVTYEQYF
D gene: -; clone size: -; V gene: TRBV7-9; J gene: TRBJ2-1; CDR3 DNA: TGTGCCAGCAGTGTGTTGGGAGTCGTGTACAATGAGCAGTTCTTC; CDR3 protein: CASSVLGVVYNEQFF
D gene: TRBD2; clone size: -; V gene: TRBV15; J gene: TRBJ2-3; CDR3 DNA: TGTGCCACCAGCAGAGAGTTGGCTAGCGGCAGCACAGATACGCAGTATTTT; CDR3 protein: CATSRELASGSTDTQYF
D gene: -; clone size: -; V gene: TRBV18; J gene: TRBJ2-6; CDR3 DNA: TGTGCCAGCTCGCCCCAGCTAGACTCTGGGGCCAACGTCCTGACTTTC; CDR3 protein: CASSPQLDSGANVLTF
D gene: -; clone size: few; V gene: TRBV23-1; J gene: TRBJ1-1; CDR3 DNA: TGCGCCAGCAGTCATTCCTATGCGCCCACTGAAGCTTTCTTT; CDR3 protein: CASSHSYAPTEAFF
D gene: TRBD1; clone size: -; V gene: TRBV6-1; J gene: TRBJ2-2; CDR3 DNA: TGTGCCAGCACAAATACAGGGGGCTTAGGGGAGCTGTTTTTT; CDR3 protein: CASTNTGGLGELFF
D gene: TRBD1; clone size: -; V gene: TRBV5-5; J gene: TRBJ2-2; CDR3 DNA: TGTGCCAGCAGTAGACAGGGGACTGGCTCCGGGGAGCTGTTTTTT; CDR3 protein: CASSRQGTGSGELFF
D gene: -; clone size: -; V gene: TRBV28; J gene: TRBJ2-1; CDR3 DNA: TGTGCCAGCAGTTTATTAGAGAGCTCCTACAATGAGCAGTTCTTC; CDR3 protein: CASSLLESSYNEQFF
D gene: -; clone size: -; V gene: TRBV4-3; J gene: TRBJ2-2; CDR3 DNA: TGCGCCAGCAGCCAAGATTCAGGGGGGAACGGGGAGCTGTTTTTT; CDR3 protein: CASSQDSGGNGELFF
D gene: TRBD1; clone size: -; V gene: TRBV5-1; J gene: TRBJ1-1; CDR3 DNA: TGCGCCAGCACCTTAGGAGGGACAGGGAGGACTGAAGCTTTCTTT; CDR3 protein: CASTLGGTGRTEAFF
D gene: TRBD1; clone size: once; V gene: TRBV29-1; J gene: TRBJ1-2; CDR3 DNA: TGCAGCGTTGGAAGGGACAGGGCCTATGGCTACACCTTC; CDR3 protein: CSVGRDRAYGYTF
D gene: -; clone size: -; V gene: TRBV5-1; J gene: TRBJ1-1; CDR3 DNA: TGCGCCAGCAGTTCTACAGAGAACACTGAAGCTTTCTTT; CDR3 protein: CASSSTENTEAFF
D gene: -; clone size: -; V gene: TRBV2; J gene: TRBJ1-1; CDR3 DNA: TGTGCCAGCACCCGCCGGCAGGACACTGAAGCTTTCTTT; CDR3 protein: CASTRRQDTEAFF
D gene: TRBD1; clone size: -; V gene: TRBV19; J gene: TRBJ2-7; CDR3 DNA: TGTGCCAGTAACGCAGGGGGCGAGCAGTACTTC; CDR3 protein: CASNAGGEQYF
D gene: TRBD2; clone size: once; V gene: TRBV5-6; J gene: TRBJ2-1; CDR3 DNA: TGTGCCAGCAGCTTTTTCCCCACTAGCGGGGGGATCAATGAGCAGTTCTTC; CDR3 protein: CASSFFPTSGGINEQFF
D gene: TRBD1; clone size: -; V gene: TRBV4-1; J gene: TRBJ1-5; CDR3 DNA: TGCGCCAGCAGCAACTCAGGGGGCTTAAATCAGCCCCAGCATTTT; CDR3 protein: CASSNSGGLNQPQHF
D gene: TRBD1; clone size: -; V gene: TRBV2; J gene: TRBJ2-3; CDR3 DNA: TGTGCCAGCTCAGACAGGGGGGCTGGGGCAGATACGCAGTATTTT; CDR3 protein: CASSDRGAGADTQYF
D gene: -; clone size: -; V gene: TRBV15; J gene: TRBJ2-2; CDR3 DNA: TGTGCCACCAGCACTAACAGGGTCACCGGGGAGCTGTTTTTT; CDR3 protein: CATSTNRVTGELFF
D gene: TRBD1; clone size: few; V gene: TRBV5-1; J gene: TRBJ1-6; CDR3 DNA: TGCGCCAGCAGCTTGCGGGCAGGGGGCTCACCCCTCCACTTT; CDR3 protein: CASSLRAGGSPLHF
D gene: -; clone size: -; V gene: TRBV28; J gene: TRBJ1-5; CDR3 DNA: TGTGCCAGTTGTTCAGCGGTACTCAATCAGCCCCAGCATTTT; CDR3 protein: CASCSAVLNQPQHF
D gene: TRBD2; clone size: -; V gene: TRBV15; J gene: TRBJ2-1; CDR3 DNA: TGTGCCACCAGCAGAGATCCCGGCGGCGGGAGCTCCTACAATGAGCAGTTCTTC; CDR3 protein: CATSRDPGGGSSYNEQFF
D gene: -; clone size: few; V gene: TRBV2; J gene: TRBJ1-1; CDR3 DNA: TGTGCCAGCAGACGGGGGGCGAGAACTGAAGCTTTCTTT; CDR3 protein: CASRRGARTEAFF
D gene: -; clone size: -; V gene: TRBV5-1; J gene: TRBJ1-2; CDR3 DNA: TGCGCCAGCAGCGTAGCCAGAACTGGTGGCTACACCTTC; CDR3 protein: CASSVARTGGYTF
D gene: TRBD1; clone size: -; V gene: TRBV5-1; J gene: TRBJ1-1; CDR3 DNA: TGCGCCAGCAGCCATCGACAGGGCGGGAACACTGAAGCTTTCTTT; CDR3 protein: CASSHRQGGNTEAFF
D gene: -; clone size: -; V gene: TRBV19; J gene: TRBJ1-1; CDR3 DNA: TGTGCCAGTAGTACAATACAGGGATCTGAAGCTTTCTTT; CDR3 protein: CASSTIQGSEAFF
D gene: TRBD1; clone size: -; V gene: TRBV7-7; J gene: TRBJ2-5; CDR3 DNA: TGTGCTAGCAGCCTGACAGGGGGGCTGGAGACCCAGTACTTC; CDR3 protein: CASSLTGGLETQYF
D gene: -; clone size: -; V gene: TRBV5-1; J gene: TRBJ1-1; CDR3 DNA: TGCGCCAGCAGCTTGGTTCAGGGATTAGCTGAAGCTTTCTTT; CDR3 protein: CASSLVQGLAEAFF
D gene: TRBD1; clone size: -; V gene: TRBV6-1; J gene: TRBJ1-2; CDR3 DNA: TGTGCCAGCAGTGAAGCGGCAGGGGGCGCGTATGGCTACACCTTC; CDR3 protein: CASSEAAGGAYGYTF
D gene: TRBD2; clone size: -; V gene: TRBV7-2; J gene: TRBJ2-3; CDR3 DNA: TGTGCCAGCAGCCACGGACTAGCGGGGGGGCCTTATACGCAGTATTTT; CDR3 protein: CASSHGLAGGPYTQYF
D gene: TRBD1; clone size: -; V gene: TRBV7-9; J gene: TRBJ1-1; CDR3 DNA: TGTGCCAGCAGCTTGAAGGGGACAGGGAGGGAACTAGACACTGAAGCTTTCTTT; CDR3 protein: CASSLKGTGRELDTEAFF
D gene: -; clone size: -; V gene: TRBV28; J gene: TRBJ1-2; CDR3 DNA: TGTGCCAGCAGTTTAGCGGGCCTGGAGTATGGCTACACCTTC; CDR3 protein: CASSLAGLEYGYTF
D gene: -; clone size: -; V gene: TRBV5-6; J gene: TRBJ2-5; CDR3 DNA: TGTGCCAGCAGCTTGGACCGGGGAGAGACCCAGTACTTC; CDR3 protein: CASSLDRGETQYF
D gene: TRBD1; clone size: -; V gene: TRBV5-1; J gene: TRBJ1-2; CDR3 DNA: TGCGCCAGCAGCTCGAGGGACAGAGATTATGGCTACACCTTC; CDR3 protein: CASSSRDRDYGYTF
D gene: -; clone size: once; V gene: TRBV6-5; J gene: TRBJ2-5; CDR3 DNA: TGTGCCAGCAGTTTTGGAGGGTCTAAAGAGACCCAGTACTTC; CDR3 protein: CASSFGGSKETQYF